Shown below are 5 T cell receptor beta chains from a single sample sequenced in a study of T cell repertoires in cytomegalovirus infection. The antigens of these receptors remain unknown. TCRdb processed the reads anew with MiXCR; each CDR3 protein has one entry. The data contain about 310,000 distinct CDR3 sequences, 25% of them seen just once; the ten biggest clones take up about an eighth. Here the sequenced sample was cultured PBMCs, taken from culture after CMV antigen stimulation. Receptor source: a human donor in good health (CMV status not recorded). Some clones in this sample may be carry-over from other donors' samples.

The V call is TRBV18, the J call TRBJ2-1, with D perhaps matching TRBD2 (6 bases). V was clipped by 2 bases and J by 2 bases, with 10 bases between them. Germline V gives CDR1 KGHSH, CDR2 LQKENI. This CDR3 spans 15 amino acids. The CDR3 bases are TGTGCCAGCTCACCAGGGGAGGCCACCTACAATGAGCAGTTCTTC. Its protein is CASSPGEATYNEQFF.

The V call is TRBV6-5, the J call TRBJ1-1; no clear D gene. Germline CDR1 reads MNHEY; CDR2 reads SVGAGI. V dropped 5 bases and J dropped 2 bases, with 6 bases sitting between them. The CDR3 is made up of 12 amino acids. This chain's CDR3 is CASSVANTEAFF. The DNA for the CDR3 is TGTGCCAGCAGTGTCGCTAACACTGAAGCTTTCTTT.

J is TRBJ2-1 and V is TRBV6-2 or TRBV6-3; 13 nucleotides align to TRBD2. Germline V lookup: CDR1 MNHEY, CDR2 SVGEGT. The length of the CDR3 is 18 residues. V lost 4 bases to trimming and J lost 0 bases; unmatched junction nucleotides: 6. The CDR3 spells CASSLGLAGLSSYNEQFF. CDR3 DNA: TGTGCCAGCAGTTTGGGACTAGCGGGACTGAGCTCCTACAATGAGCAGTTCTTC.

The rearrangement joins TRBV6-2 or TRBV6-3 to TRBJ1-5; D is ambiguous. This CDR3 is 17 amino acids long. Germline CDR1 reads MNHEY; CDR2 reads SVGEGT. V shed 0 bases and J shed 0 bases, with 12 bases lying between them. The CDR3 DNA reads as TGTGCCAGCAGTTACTCGATTGGCAGTTATAGCAATCAGCCCCAGCATTTT. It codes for CASSYSIGSYSNQPQHF.

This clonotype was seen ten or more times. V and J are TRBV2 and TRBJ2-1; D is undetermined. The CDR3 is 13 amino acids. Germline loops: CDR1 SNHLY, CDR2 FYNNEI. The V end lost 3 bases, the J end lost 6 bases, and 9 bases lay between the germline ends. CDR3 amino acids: CASSESVFNEQFF. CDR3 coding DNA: TGTGCCAGCAGTGAGTCGGTATTCAATGAGCAGTTCTTC.